Given below is one T cell receptor (beta chain) in context. Primers for the PCR totalled 60 Vbeta and 13 Jbeta. This table comes from immunoSEQ multiplex PCR, and its TCRdb copy is limited to in-frame clones, with some not included. Among some 150,000 clones listed, 80% to 85% were seen once. Germline lookup yields CDR1 MDHEN and CDR2 SYDVKM. CDR3 length equals 13 residues. V lost 3 bases, J lost 4 bases, and 9 bases lay in between. This sample stems from a study of cytomegalovirus exposure and HLA in healthy donors. Sequencing input: PBMCs. The source of this sequence is a woman between 50 and 59 years old in good health and CMV-seropositive. The V gene is TRBV28, the J gene TRBJ1-2; D is undetermined. The CDR3 DNA sequence: TGTGCCAGCAGTTTCTTCAGTGGCTATGGCTACACCTTC. It yields the protein CASSFFSGYGYTF.